This TCR beta chain is drawn from a study of graft-versus-host responses after intestinal transplantation. General observations from the study: High graft-versus-host to host-versus-graft T cell clonal ratios marked allografts of patients with graft-donor macrochimerism. Among recipient marrow samples, GvH clones were found; some appeared first in ileum or blood.

To note about this clone: Its target is unknown.

The repertoire was sequenced with immunoSEQ multiplex PCR; TCRdb's copy has only in-frame clones and lacks some. The repertoire includes fewer than 55,000 clones, 85% to 95% of them detected once, and around 0.23% sits in the top ten. Germline CDR1 reads SGDLS; CDR2 reads YYNGEE. This CDR3 spans 14 amino acids. Trimming stripped 3 bases from V and 4 bases from J, with 11 bases between. Source: unstimulated CD8+ T cells sorted from spleen or lymph node cells, taken before transplant. The chain employs TRBV9 and TRBJ1-5, with D possibly matching TRBD1 (5 bases). The receptor was isolated from a human donor who was the organ donor for an intestinal transplant. The CDR3 loop is CASSAGHENQPQHF. CDR3 bases: TGTGCCAGCAGCGCCGGACACGAGAATCAGCCCCAGCATTTT.